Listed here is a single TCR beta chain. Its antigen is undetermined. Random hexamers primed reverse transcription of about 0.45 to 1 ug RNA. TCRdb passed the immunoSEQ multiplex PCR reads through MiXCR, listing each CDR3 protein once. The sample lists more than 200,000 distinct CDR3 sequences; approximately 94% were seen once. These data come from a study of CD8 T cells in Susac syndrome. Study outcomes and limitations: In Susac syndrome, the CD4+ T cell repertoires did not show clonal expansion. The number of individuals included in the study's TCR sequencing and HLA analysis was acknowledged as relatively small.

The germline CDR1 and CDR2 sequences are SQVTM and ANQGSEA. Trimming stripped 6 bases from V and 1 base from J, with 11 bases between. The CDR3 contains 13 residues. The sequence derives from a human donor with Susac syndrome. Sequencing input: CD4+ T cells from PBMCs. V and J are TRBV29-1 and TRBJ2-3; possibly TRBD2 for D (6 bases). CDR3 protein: CSVTPSGTDTQYF. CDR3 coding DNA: TGCAGCGTAACCCCTAGCGGCACAGATACGCAGTATTTT.